The T cell receptor (beta chain) under discussion was sequenced for a study of T cell responses to AZD1222 COVID-19 vaccine. Study results and caveats: Only six or seven AZD1222 recipients tested seropositive at baseline. Recipients of two AZD1222 doses showed rising Spike-specific TCR breadth and depth.

Method: immunoSEQ multiplex PCR; TCRdb's copy keeps in-frame clones and lacks some. The sample yields about 86,000 clones, around 90% seen once. The CDR3 extends over 15 amino acids. The V gene's germline CDR1 is SGDLS and CDR2 YYNGEE. The V end was cut by 3 bases, the J end by 4 bases, with 17 bases between. Comment on this clone: Its antigen remains unidentified.

The chain links TRBV9 to TRBJ2-7, with D maybe TRBD2 (6 bases). This TCR was sampled from an adult in good health. The sample consisted of peripheral blood, taken on day 0 of AZD1222 vaccination. CDR3 sequence reads: CASSERAGTEYEQYF. CDR3 DNA: TGTGCCAGCAGCGAGAGGGCGGGGACGGAGTACGAGCAGTACTTC.